A selection of T cell receptor beta chains follows, all from one sample in a study of shared clonotypes between healthy human individuals. Sequencing was performed with immunoSEQ multiplex PCR; in TCRdb, only in-frame clones are kept and a portion is missing. This sample has around 1.6 million clones; approximately 98% occur once, and the top ten carry approximately 0.45%. The sequenced sample consisted of naive CD4+ T cells sorted from blood. The receptors originated from a man aged 25-45 years in good health. The conserved cysteine and the conserved F or W are not part of the CDR3 here. Each record gives: V gene, J gene, CDR3 protein.

>TRBV5-1|TRBJ2-5
ASSSLTGAQETQY
>TRBV9|TRBJ2-3
ASSVGRGVVVDTQY
>TRBV7-8|TRBJ1-3
ASRQGTGVGNTIY
>TRBV28|TRBJ2-7
ASSPVAGILIPYEQY
>TRBV19|TRBJ2-7
ASSSGLRGTSGREQY
>TRBV9|TRBJ2-1
ANPGGGTSGGRDYNEQF
>TRBV28|TRBJ1-1
ASRQPAEGNTEAF
>TRBV28|TRBJ2-1
ASSWGGAYNEQF
>TRBV28|TRBJ1-2
ASSAPIYYGYT
>TRBV5-1|TRBJ2-6
ASSLGDLSGANVLT
>TRBV11-2|TRBJ1-4
ASRSGTARTNEKLF
>TRBV18|TRBJ2-2
ASSPTGPWDTGELF
>TRBV18|TRBJ2-1
ASSLKLSGTGLTDEQF
>TRBV6-5|TRBJ1-2
ASRKQGGGYT
>TRBV6-5|TRBJ2-7
ASSYLGTGISEQY
>TRBV29-1|TRBJ2-1
SVGSTSGRVAEQF
>TRBV18|TRBJ2-3
ASSPGQTDTQY
>TRBV19|TRBJ2-3
ASSMLGQTTTDTQY
>TRBV5-5|TRBJ1-4
ASSLWTTTNEKLF
>TRBV30|TRBJ2-2
AWSPASGELF
>TRBV4-3|TRBJ2-1
ASKGSGVGLAGDYNEQF
>TRBV9|TRBJ2-2
ASSVERGRGSGELF
>TRBV19|TRBJ2-7
ASSIGTASSYEQY
>TRBV15|TRBJ1-2
ATSREGYGYT
>TRBV6-1|TRBJ2-2
ANGQGNTGELF
>TRBV2|TRBJ1-4
ASSVIWEKLF